These 28 T cell receptor beta chains were sequenced from one sample in a study of cytomegalovirus exposure and HLA in healthy donors. Use of 60 Vbeta and 13 Jbeta primers characterized the PCR. TCRdb's table, derived via immunoSEQ multiplex PCR, lists solely in-frame clones and lacks some. The data hold more than 70,000 clones, with about 67% observed a single time. The sample consisted of PBMCs. Source of these receptors: a man between 35 and 55 years old in good health and CMV-seropositive.

V usage is TRBV2 and J usage is TRBJ1-2; D unresolved. The CDR3 covers 12 residues. Trimming shortened V by 6 bases and J by 8 bases, and 13 bases separated the two germline ends. Germline values: CDR1 SNHLY, CDR2 FYNNEI. The CDR3 reads CASSIGSRGYTF. The CDR3 DNA reads as TGTGCCAGCAGCATCGGGTCGCGGGGCTACACCTTC.

This chain joins TRBV11-2 and TRBJ2-1, with 8 positions matching TRBD1. The CDR3 length is 12 residues. Germline CDR1 and CDR2: SGHAT and FQNNGV. The J segment lost 0 bases and the V segment lost 11 bases, leaving 0 bases of the junction unmatched. CDR3 sequence reads: CADRGSYNEQFF. The CDR3 region has the DNA TGTGCCGACAGGGGCTCCTACAATGAGCAGTTCTTC.

This clone was seen a handful of times. This chain links TRBV7-2 with TRBJ2-5; 7 bases map to TRBD1. Germline CDR1 reads SGHTA; CDR2 reads FQGNSA. The trim removed 4 bases at V and 1 base at J, leaving 3 bases unmatched. The CDR3 totals 14 residues. The CDR3 protein is CASSSRDSQETQYF. The CDR3 region has the DNA TGTGCCAGCAGCTCCCGGGACAGCCAAGAGACCCAGTACTTC.

This clone was seen a handful of times. This chain joins TRBV2 and TRBJ1-5; D might be TRBD1 (5 bases). The V gene's germline CDR1 is SNHLY and CDR2 FYNNEI. The CDR3 has 15 amino acids. V was shortened by 5 bases and J by 1 base, with 12 bases between the two germline ends. The CDR3 spells CASSNRLGSNQPQHF. The CDR3 nucleotides read TGTGCCAGCAGTAACAGGTTGGGGAGCAATCAGCCCCAGCATTTT.

The V and J genes are TRBV29-1 and TRBJ2-3; 9 nucleotides align to TRBD2. J gave up 0 bases and V 7 bases, and 5 bases lay outside the gene matches. Germline CDR1 SQVTM, CDR2 ANQGSEA. This CDR3 region has 14 residues. CDR3 sequence (DNA): TGCAGCGCCCAGGGACTAGCTAGCACAGATACGCAGTATTTT. This sequence encodes CSAQGLASTDTQYF.

The chain uses TRBV7-9 and TRBJ1-5; tentative D call: TRBD1 (5 bases). Germline-derived CDR1 and CDR2 are SEHNR and FQNEAQ (reference sequence). The CDR3 contains 13 residues. V was pared by 4 bases and J by 5 bases, with 9 bases between. The CDR3 protein is CASSYRGDQPQHF. The CDR3 DNA reads TGTGCCAGCAGCTACCGGGGGGATCAGCCCCAGCATTTT.

As DNA, the CDR3 is TGTGCCAGCAGCCCCCTCGGACAGGGGGCAGATACGCAGTATTTT. The encoded protein is CASSPLGQGADTQYF. This chain connects TRBV13 to TRBJ2-3, with TRBD1 matching over 10 bases. CDR3 length: 15 amino acids. Trimming removed 5 bases from V and 4 bases from J; junction bases left unmatched: 6. Germline CDR1 is PRHDT and CDR2 is FYEKMQ (reference sequence).

This rearrangement joins TRBV4-1 to TRBJ1-4, with 9 bases aligning to TRBD1. Germline V CDR1 and CDR2: MGHRA, YSYEKL. The CDR3 extends over 16 amino acids. V was clipped by 4 bases and J by 2 bases; unmatched bases: 5. Here the CDR3 reads CASSPGQGPTNEKLFF. The CDR3 DNA sequence: TGCGCCAGCAGCCCGGGACAGGGCCCCACTAATGAAAAACTGTTTTTT.

This clone was detected a few times. The chain employs TRBV5-1 and TRBJ2-3; 9 bases map to TRBD1. J lost 3 bases, V lost 4 bases, and 9 bases had no gene match. Germline assignment: CDR1 SGHRS and CDR2 YFSETQ. This CDR3 is built from 16 residues. As DNA, the CDR3 is TGCGCCAGCAGCCCGAGGGGACAGGGCCAAACAGATACGCAGTATTTT. It is translated as CASSPRGQGQTDTQYF.

The V call is TRBV27, the J call TRBJ1-6; possible D gene TRBD1, 6 bases. The germline CDR1 and CDR2 sequences are MNHEY and SMNVEV (reference sequence). Trimming took 2 bases from V and 9 from J, leaving 14 bases between them. This CDR3 is built from 15 residues. The CDR3 here is CASSLKWTAASPLHF. The CDR3 DNA follows: TGTGCCAGCAGTTTAAAATGGACAGCAGCTTCACCCCTCCACTTT.

The chain carries TRBV6-6 and TRBJ1-1; tentatively, D is TRBD1 (6 bases). In germline, CDR1 is MNHNY, CDR2 SVGAGI (reference sequence). Trimming removed 7 bases from V and 3 bases from J, with 18 bases in between. CDR3 length equals 15 residues. The DNA of the CDR3 is TGTGCCAGCACTGCTTATGGGGGCTTGGACACTGAAGCTTTCTTT. It yields the protein CASTAYGGLDTEAFF.

The chain uses TRBV6-5 and TRBJ2-5, with 8 positions matching TRBD1. Germline-derived CDR1 and CDR2 are MNHEY and SVGAGI. V shed 4 bases, J shed 4 bases, and the junction held 8 bases outside the gene matches. The CDR3 is 15 residues long. DNA for the CDR3: TGTGCCAGCAGTTTTCAGGGGGCTAGGGGAGAGACCCAGTACTTC. Residues: CASSFQGARGETQYF.

The rearrangement links TRBV7-8 to TRBJ2-7; 9 bases agree with TRBD1. CDR1 and CDR2 from the germline V gene are SGHVS and FQNEAQ. Trimming removed 5 bases from V and 2 bases from J; junction bases left unmatched: 7. There are 15 residues in the CDR3. CDR3 loop: CASSSTGQGTYEQYF. The CDR3 nucleotides are TGTGCCAGCAGCAGCACGGGACAGGGCACCTACGAGCAGTACTTC.

This clone was found a few times. The DNA of the CDR3 is TGCGCCAGCACGCCTAGCGGTGTCCCAAATACGCAGTATTTT. Translation: CASTPSGVPNTQYF. V gene TRBV4-1 combines with J gene TRBJ2-3; 7 bases line up with TRBD2. The length of the CDR3 is 14 residues. In germline, CDR1 is MGHRA, CDR2 YSYEKL. The ends lost 7 bases at V and 7 bases at J; junction bases unmatched: 11.

There are a few counts of this clone. CDR3 DNA: TGTGCCAGCAGCGTTGGGAGGGACTCAGGCGAAAAACTGTTTTTT. This encodes CASSVGRDSGEKLFF. J is TRBJ1-4 and V is TRBV5-4, with D possibly matching TRBD1 (5 bases). CDR1 is SGHNT and CDR2 is YYREEE in the germline V gene (reference sequence). This CDR3 region has 15 residues. V lost 4 bases and J 8 bases, leaving 18 bases between the germline ends.

This clone was counted between two and nine times. This CDR3 reads CASSLGLYGEQFF. In DNA form, the CDR3 reads TGCGCCAGCAGCTTGGGACTTTACGGTGAGCAGTTCTTC. This chain joins TRBV5-1 and TRBJ2-1; D is unresolved. The CDR3 consists of 13 residues. From germline, CDR1 is SGHRS and CDR2 YFSETQ. V lost 0 bases, J lost 9 bases, and 10 bases lay in between.

This clone has only one observation. V and J are TRBV15 and TRBJ2-2; D uncertain. Germline V gene data show CDR1 as LNHNV and CDR2 as YYDKDF (reference sequence). This CDR3 comprises 16 residues. The V end lost 4 bases, the J end lost 0 bases, and 12 bases lay between the germline ends. The CDR3 DNA reads as TGTGCCACCAGCACCCAGACAACCGCGAACACCGGGGAGCTGTTTTTT. Translating gives CATSTQTTANTGELFF. The entire variable domain, with the rest obtained from reference TRBV15 and TRBJ2-2, is as follows: DAMVIQNPRYQVTQFGKPVTLSCSQTLNHNVMYWYQQKSSQAPKLLFHYYDKDFNNEADTPDNFQSRRPNTSFCFLDIRSPGLGDTAMYLCATSTQTTANTGELFFGEGSRLTVL.

This clone appeared a single time. This chain links TRBV7-6 with TRBJ1-4, with 8 bases fitting TRBD1. This CDR3 has 14 residues. V was clipped by 5 bases and J by 8 bases; unmatched bases: 7. In germline, CDR1 is SGHVS, CDR2 FNYEAQ. CDR3 bases: TGTGCCAGCAGCCTCGACAGGGGACGGGAAAAACTGTTTTTT. Translated, it gives CASSLDRGREKLFF.

The genes are TRBV5-1 and TRBJ2-6, with D uncertain. The CDR3 spans 16 residues. V dropped 5 bases and J dropped 0 bases, with 12 bases sitting between them. Germline CDR1 SGHRS, CDR2 YFSETQ. DNA of the CDR3: TGCGCCAGCAGTTTTTTTGGCCTCTCTGGGGCCAACGTCCTGACTTTC. Protein: CASSFFGLSGANVLTF.

The chain links TRBV28 to TRBJ1-2; no reliable D call. Germline V gives CDR1 MDHEN, CDR2 SYDVKM. V lost 5 bases and J 1 base, leaving 5 bases between the germline ends. The CDR3 totals 12 residues. CDR3 bases: TGTGCCAGCAGTGTAAATAACTATGGCTACACCTTC. Its translation is CASSVNNYGYTF.

The rearrangement joins TRBV7-6 to TRBJ2-7; 9 bases map to TRBD1. With V trimmed by 5 bases and J by 5 bases, 1 base remained unmatched. CDR1 is SGHVS and CDR2 is FNYEAQ in the germline V gene. The CDR3 runs to 12 residues. The CDR3 is CASSRTGDEQYF. CDR3 sequence (DNA): TGTGCCAGCAGCCGGACAGGGGACGAGCAGTACTTC.

This rearrangement joins TRBV7-6 to TRBJ2-6, with D maybe TRBD2 (6 bases). The CDR3 length is 15 residues. In germline, CDR1 is SGHVS, CDR2 FNYEAQ. Trimming stripped 3 bases from V and 0 bases from J, with 6 bases between. Written as DNA, the CDR3 is TGTGCCAGCAGCTTCGGGGGCTCTGGGGCCAACGTCCTGACTTTC. It codes for CASSFGGSGANVLTF. Drawing the rest from reference TRBV7-6 and TRBJ2-6, the complete variable domain is GAGVSQSPRYKVTKRGQDVALRCDPISGHVSLYWYRQALGQGPEFLTYFNYEAQQDKSGLPNDRFSAERPEGSISTLTIQRTEQRDSAMYRCASSFGGSGANVLTFGAGSRLTVL.

The chain carries TRBV7-8 and TRBJ2-3; the D gene is possibly TRBD1 (5 bases). V shed 1 base and J shed 0 bases, with 11 bases lying between them. Germline CDR1 SGHVS, CDR2 FQNEAQ. This CDR3 is built from 16 residues. CDR3 residues: CASSLGMQGSTDTQYF. The CDR3 coding sequence is TGTGCCAGCAGCTTAGGGATGCAGGGAAGCACAGATACGCAGTATTTT.

The table lists this clone with a few counts. V gene TRBV28 combines with J gene TRBJ1-3; no reliable D call. The V end was cut by 6 bases, the J end by 1 base, with 16 bases between. This CDR3 region has 16 residues. Germline values: CDR1 MDHEN, CDR2 SYDVKM. The CDR3 coding sequence is TGTGCCAGCAGCAGAACGGGGAGAGTTTCTGGAAACACCATATATTTT. Translated: CASSRTGRVSGNTIYF.

V usage is TRBV4-2 and J usage is TRBJ2-5; TRBD1 aligns across 9 bases. The J segment lost 7 bases and the V segment lost 3 bases, leaving 6 bases of the junction unmatched. CDR3 length: 14 amino acids. Germline V lookup: CDR1 LGHNA, CDR2 YNFKEQ. The CDR3 protein is CASSQGTGKGTQYF. CDR3 in DNA: TGTGCCAGCAGCCAGGGGACAGGGAAAGGGACCCAGTACTTC.

This clone was counted a single time. Other DNA sequences in the sample encode the same CDR3. The CDR3: CASSLVRETQYF. In DNA form, the CDR3 reads TGTGCCAGCAGCTTGGTGCGTGAGACCCAGTACTTC. This rearrangement joins TRBV5-5 to TRBJ2-5, with unresolved D. Germline values: CDR1 SGHKS, CDR2 YYEKEE (reference sequence). Trimming took off 0 bases at V and 5 bases at J, with 5 bases between the two ends. The CDR3 runs 12 residues.

The chain carries TRBV2 and TRBJ2-3; tentatively, D is TRBD2 (5 bases). V was trimmed by 9 bases and J by 8 bases, leaving 24 bases between them. Per the germline V gene, CDR1 is SNHLY and CDR2 is FYNNEI. The CDR3 has 15 residues. CDR3 nucleotide sequence: TGTGCCAGAAGAACCTCTGGGAGCGCAGAGGGTACGCAGTATTTT. This translates into CARRTSGSAEGTQYF.

J is TRBJ2-6 and V is TRBV5-8, with D uncertain. The germline V and J ends were trimmed by 6 bases and 0 bases, with 13 bases remaining between them. This CDR3 has 16 residues. Germline V gives CDR1 SGHTS, CDR2 YDEGEE. The CDR3 nucleotides read TGTGCCAGCACCCCGGCGAGACACTCTGGGGCCAACGTCCTGACTTTC. Translating gives CASTPARHSGANVLTF.